The 26 T cell receptor beta chains below were found in one sample sequenced in a study of T cell repertoires in cytomegalovirus infection. TCRdb passed the reads through MiXCR, listing each CDR3 protein once. Counted here are hundreds of thousands of distinct CDR3 sequences, 24% occurring once; the ten biggest clones make up roughly 8%. Sequenced input: CD8+ T cells from PBMCs. The source is a human donor in good health (CMV status not recorded). Some clones in this sample may be carry-over from other donors' samples.

The chain couples TRBV6-1 to TRBJ1-1; D is unresolved. Germline loops: CDR1 MNHNS, CDR2 SASEGT. This CDR3 is built from 16 residues. Between the trimmed V and J ends, which lost 2 bases and 5 bases, there was a span of 18 bases. CDR3 nucleotide sequence: TGTGCCAGCAGTGAACCTCAGCAGGACCTATGGACTGAAGCTTTCTTT. It encodes CASSEPQQDLWTEAFF.

This clonotype was picked up a small number of times. The chain joins TRBV19 to TRBJ2-3; TRBD2 matches 10 bases. The CDR3 has 16 amino acids. CDR1 and CDR2 from the germline V gene are LNHDA and SQIVND (reference sequence). The trim removed 6 bases at V and 0 bases at J, leaving 6 bases unmatched. CDR3 sequence reads: CASRLAGRTSTDTQYF. The CDR3 DNA sequence: TGTGCCAGTAGACTAGCGGGGAGGACTAGCACAGATACGCAGTATTTT.

This clonotype has a count of ten or more. The chain has TRBV9 and TRBJ1-1; D not resolved. The CDR3 is 14 residues long. Germline V gene sequence: CDR1 SGDLS, CDR2 YYNGEE. With 2 bases removed from V and 0 bases from J, the gap between germline ends came to 8 bases. The CDR3, as DNA: TGTGCCAGCAGCGTCGGGAGTATGAACACTGAAGCTTTCTTT. The encoded protein is CASSVGSMNTEAFF. The entire variable domain, with the rest obtained from reference TRBV9 and TRBJ1-1, is as follows: DSGVTQTPKHLITATGQRVTLRCSPRSGDLSVYWYQQSLDQGLQFLIQYYNGEERAKGNILERFSAQQFPDLHSELNLSSLELGDSALYFCASSVGSMNTEAFFGQGTRLTVV.

The rearrangement joins TRBV10-3 to TRBJ2-7; 11 bases are shared with TRBD2. V gave up 8 bases and J gave up 0 bases; unmatched junction bases: 6. Per germline, CDR1 ENHRY and CDR2 SYGVKD. This CDR3 spans 15 amino acids. The CDR3 protein is CAILKTSGDSYEQYF. The CDR3 nucleotides are TGTGCCATCCTTAAGACTAGCGGGGACTCCTACGAGCAGTACTTC.

This clonotype was seen only a few times. This sequence joins TRBV7-8 and TRBJ2-1; 8 nucleotides align to TRBD2. J was trimmed by 9 bases and V by 5 bases; bases with no gene match: 3. In germline, CDR1 is SGHVS, CDR2 FQNEAQ. The CDR3 covers 12 residues. CDR3 bases: TGTGCCAGCAGCCCGGGGGGGGCTGAGCAGTTCTTC. As protein: CASSPGGAEQFF.

This clonotype came up a few times. The V and J genes are TRBV14 and TRBJ2-1; tentatively, D is TRBD1 or TRBD2 (5 bases each). Between the trimmed V and J ends, which lost 0 bases and 9 bases, there was a span of 9 bases. Germline V gene lookup returns CDR1 SGHDN and CDR2 FVKESK. The CDR3 is made up of 13 amino acids. The CDR3 is CASSQDEGPEQFF. CDR3 nucleotide sequence: TGTGCCAGCAGCCAAGATGAGGGGCCTGAGCAGTTCTTC.

The rearrangement joins TRBV28 to TRBJ2-7, with 7 positions matching TRBD1. J gave up 4 bases and V 5 bases, and 14 bases lay outside the gene matches. CDR3 length: 16 residues. In germline, CDR1 is MDHEN, CDR2 SYDVKM. CDR3: CASSTLLGQPGYEQYV. As DNA, the CDR3 is TGTGCCAGCAGTACTCTGCTGGGACAGCCTGGATACGAGCAGTACGTC.

There are a few counts of this clonotype. V gene TRBV20-1 combines with J gene TRBJ2-1; the match to TRBD2 covers 9 bases. Germline trimming cut 0 bases from V and 6 bases from J; bases unmatched to any gene: 6. This CDR3 has 15 amino acids. Per the germline V gene, CDR1 is DFQATT and CDR2 is SNEGSKA (reference sequence). The CDR3 is CSARDLKREANEQFF. CDR3 DNA sequence: TGCAGTGCTAGAGATCTGAAGCGGGAGGCCAATGAGCAGTTCTTC.

This clonotype was observed at least ten times. The rearrangement uses TRBV6-1 and TRBJ2-3, with a tentative D call TRBD2 (5 bases). The length of the CDR3 is 14 residues. The V end lost 7 bases, the J end lost 0 bases, and 11 bases lay between the germline ends. The V gene's germline CDR1 is MNHNS and CDR2 SASEGT. CDR3 loop: CASNFGVSTDTQYF. The CDR3 bases are TGTGCCAGCAACTTCGGGGTTAGCACAGATACGCAGTATTTT.

This clonotype was recorded a few times. The CDR3 here is CASSLWTSSGDTQYF. The CDR3 DNA is TGTGCCAGCAGCTTATGGACTAGCAGTGGAGATACGCAGTATTTT. The V call is TRBV13, the J call TRBJ2-3; TRBD2 agrees at 8 bases. The CDR3 contains 15 residues. Germline values: CDR1 PRHDT, CDR2 FYEKMQ (reference sequence). V dropped 2 bases and J dropped 5; count of bases not matched to a gene: 6. Using reference TRBV13 and TRBJ2-3 for the parts outside the CDR3, the full variable domain is AAGVIQSPRHLIKEKRETATLKCYPIPRHDTVYWYQQGPGQDPQFLISFYEKMQSDKGSIPDRFSAQQFSDYHSELNMSSLELGDSALYFCASSLWTSSGDTQYFGPGTRLTVL.

The chain combines TRBV20-1 with TRBJ2-7; 11 nucleotides align to TRBD2. The germline V gene has CDR1 DFQATT and CDR2 SNEGSKA (reference sequence). The CDR3 has 14 amino acids. The V and J ends lost 7 bases and 1 base, in that order; junction bases with no gene match: 6. The CDR3 loop reads CSVPGTSGSYEQYF. The CDR3 nucleotides read TGCAGTGTACCCGGGACTAGCGGTTCCTACGAGCAGTACTTC.

V and J are TRBV28 and TRBJ2-4; D is possibly TRBD1 (5 bases). CDR3 size: 15 residues. V lost 7 bases and J lost 6, with 19 bases in between. Looked up from germline, CDR1 is MDHEN and CDR2 is SYDVKM. CDR3 sequence: CASTTISGLLNIQYF. Written as DNA, the CDR3 is TGTGCCAGCACCACTATATCAGGGTTGTTAAACATTCAGTACTTC.

V gene TRBV27 combines with J gene TRBJ2-7; the D is unclear. V gave up 2 bases and J gave up 6 bases, with 11 bases separating them. The CDR3 totals 13 residues. Germline CDR1 and CDR2: MNHEY and SMNVEV (reference sequence). In nucleotides, the CDR3 is TGTGCCAGCAGTTTAAACGGGTGGGGCGAGCAGTACTTC. This translates into CASSLNGWGEQYF.

The rearrangement joins TRBV27 to TRBJ2-1; 11 bases fit TRBD1. Germline V gene lookup returns CDR1 MNHEY and CDR2 SMNVEV (reference sequence). The ends lost 6 bases at V and 6 bases at J; junction bases unmatched: 10. This CDR3 is 16 amino acids long. CDR3: CASSFSPGQGGNEQFF. The CDR3 region has the DNA TGTGCCAGCAGCTTTTCACCGGGACAGGGGGGCAATGAGCAGTTCTTC.

In its sample, this clonotype was seen a few times. The chain employs TRBV18 and TRBJ2-7, with D possibly TRBD1 on 5 matching bases. From germline, CDR1 is KGHSH and CDR2 LQKENI. The CDR3 extends over 14 amino acids. Trimming pared 3 bases from V and 2 bases from J, leaving 11 bases between. The CDR3 coding sequence is TGTGCCAGCTCACCGGATGACAGTCCCTACGAGCAGTACTTC. Translating gives CASSPDDSPYEQYF.

The V gene is TRBV7-8, the J gene TRBJ2-7; 9 bases map to TRBD1. Germline V gives CDR1 SGHVS, CDR2 FQNEAQ. With V trimmed by 5 bases and J by 5 bases, 4 bases remained unmatched. This CDR3 is built from 13 residues. DNA for the CDR3: TGTGCCAGCAGCAAATGGACAGGGGACGAGCAGTACTTC. The encoded protein is CASSKWTGDEQYF.

The table lists this clonotype with a few counts. The V and J genes are TRBV28 and TRBJ1-1, with D possibly matching TRBD1 (5 bases). V was trimmed by 2 bases and J by 5 bases, leaving 18 bases between them. There are 16 residues in the CDR3. Germline CDR1 and CDR2: MDHEN and SYDVKM. CDR3 in DNA: TGTGCCAGCAGTTTACCCGAGGGAGGGACGAAGACTGAAGCTTTCTTT. It specifies CASSLPEGGTKTEAFF.

This clonotype was seen a few times. This sequence joins TRBV19 and TRBJ2-3, with D unresolved. The CDR3 is made up of 16 amino acids. The germline V gene has CDR1 LNHDA and CDR2 SQIVND (reference sequence). The germline V and J ends were trimmed by 4 bases and 0 bases, with 14 bases remaining between them. The CDR3 coding sequence is TGTGCCAGTAGTACCCCGATGGGTACTAGCACAGATACGCAGTATTTT. Amino acids: CASSTPMGTSTDTQYF.

V and J are TRBV20-1 and TRBJ1-1; 8 bases match TRBD1. The length of the CDR3 is 12 residues. J was trimmed by 4 bases and V by 4 bases; bases with no gene match: 2. Per the germline V gene, CDR1 is DFQATT and CDR2 is SNEGSKA (reference sequence). CDR3 DNA sequence: TGCAGTGCTATAACAGGGGGCACTGAAGCTTTCTTT. This codes for CSAITGGTEAFF.

The V gene is TRBV7-9, the J gene TRBJ2-4, with D possibly TRBD1 on 6 matching bases. The V gene lost 5 bases and the J gene lost 5 bases, with 19 bases spanning the gap. The CDR3 has 16 residues. In germline, CDR1 is SEHNR, CDR2 FQNEAQ (reference sequence). The CDR3 bases are TGTGCCAGCAGCGAGAATGTACGGACAGCGGAAAACATTCAGTACTTC. Its protein is CASSENVRTAENIQYF.

There are a few counts of this clonotype. The chain combines TRBV29-1 with TRBJ1-1, with D unclear. Germline CDR1 SQVTM, CDR2 ANQGSEA. The CDR3 extends over 12 amino acids. With 5 bases removed from V and 3 bases from J, the gap between germline ends came to 10 bases. For the CDR3, the DNA is TGCAGCGTTAAACGGGAACACACTGAAGCTTTCTTT. This sequence encodes CSVKREHTEAFF.

This clonotype was detected many times. V is TRBV28 and J is TRBJ2-2; 7 positions match TRBD2. Trimming at V came to 3 bases and at J to 6 bases, leaving 4 bases not matched to a gene. CDR1 is MDHEN and CDR2 is SYDVKM in the germline V gene. The CDR3 has 14 amino acids. CDR3 in amino acids: CASSFLLASGELFF. The CDR3 nucleotides are TGTGCCAGCAGTTTTTTACTAGCGTCCGGGGAGCTGTTTTTT.

As for this clonotype: A read error may account for a junction end that differs from germline. This rearrangement joins TRBV19 to TRBJ2-7; possible D gene TRBD1, 6 bases. The CDR3 covers 13 residues. Germline V gives CDR1 LNHDA, CDR2 SQIVND (reference sequence). CDR3 sequence reads: CASSIGRGYDQYF. In DNA, the CDR3 is TGTGCCAGTAGTATCGGCAGGGGTTACGATCAGTACTTC.

This clonotype came up many times. J is TRBJ2-1 and V is TRBV6-1; 7 bases line up with TRBD2. The CDR3 sequence is 17 residues long. V shed 6 bases and J 4 bases; nucleotides not matched to a gene: 15. CDR1 is MNHNS and CDR2 is SASEGT in the germline V gene. Here the CDR3 reads CASSPIEEGAGYNEQFF. The CDR3, as DNA: TGTGCCAGCAGCCCAATAGAGGAGGGAGCGGGATACAATGAGCAGTTCTTC.

The rearrangement uses TRBV6-2 or TRBV6-3 and TRBJ1-1; D is uncertain. The length of the CDR3 is 12 residues. V was pared by 2 bases and J by 8 bases, with 9 bases between. CDR1 and CDR2 from the germline V gene are MNHEY and SVGEGT. This CDR3 is CASSYGKREAFF. The DNA for the CDR3 is TGTGCCAGCAGTTACGGTAAAAGGGAAGCTTTCTTT.

There are a few counts of this clonotype. The J gene is TRBJ1-1, the V gene TRBV14, with unresolved D. The CDR3 is 12 amino acids. The V end lost 0 bases, the J end lost 8 bases, and 7 bases lay between the germline ends. Looked up from germline, CDR1 is SGHDN and CDR2 is FVKESK. CDR3 DNA sequence: TGTGCCAGCAGCCAAGAGGGGATGGAAGCTTTCTTT. It encodes CASSQEGMEAFF.